This TCR beta chain was profiled in a study of cytomegalovirus exposure and HLA in healthy donors. As for the study in general: The 90 to 150 validation repertoires used a platform that matched the one used for the 550 to 800 first-cohort repertoires, as a later analysis reported.

Germline loops: CDR1 MNHEY, CDR2 SVGAGI. CDR3 length: 13 residues. Trimming shortened V by 8 bases and J by 0 bases, and 8 bases separated the two germline ends. Remarks on this clone: Its antigen is not known.

Study-wide results and limits: The study recorded about 150 TCR beta chains that were cytomegalovirus-associated. The classifier, whose performance was assessed in both the original and validation cohorts, reportedly diagnosed cytomegalovirus status with high specificity and sensitivity. Researchers reported that a few CMV-associated chains were confirmed in vitro as CMV antigen-specific.

Only in-frame clones appear in the TCRdb table, and some are missing; sequencing was by immunoSEQ multiplex PCR. Of 70,000 to 95,000 clones in the sample, 93% were seen once. Material for sequencing was PBMCs. The source is a woman in her 30s in good health and CMV-seronegative. This rearrangement joins TRBV6-5 to TRBJ1-3, with D unresolved. CDR3: CASGTSSGNTIYF. For the CDR3, the DNA is TGTGCCAGCGGTACCAGCTCTGGAAACACCATATATTTT.